This TCR beta chain is from a study of blood T cell repertoires in COVID-19. The CDR3 consists of 16 residues. Germline CDR1 and CDR2: GTSNPN and SVGIG (reference sequence). V shed 2 bases, J shed 4 bases, and the junction held 13 bases outside the gene matches. Under the authors' procedure: Reference gene primer amplification gave nucleated cell count estimates. Some clones are missing from TCRdb's copy, which holds only in-frame ones; the method was immunoSEQ multiplex PCR. V and J calls and clone size come straight from that table; D and trimming were deduced from the DNA. The table has 200,000 to 250,000 clones, about 85% seen once.

This clonotype was obtained from a man between 50 and 59 years old who had recovered from COVID-19. The sample taken for sequencing was peripheral blood. The chain employs TRBV30 and TRBJ2-5, with 7 bases matching TRBD1. CDR3 protein: CAWSLGGRGRRETQYF. CDR3 DNA sequence: TGTGCCTGGAGTTTAGGGGGTAGGGGGCGCAGAGAGACCCAGTACTTC. The variable domain in full, completed from reference TRBV30 and TRBJ2-5, reads SQTIHQWPATLVQPVGSPLSLECTVEGTSNPNLYWYRQAAGRGLQLLFYSVGIGQISSEVPQNLSASRPQDRQFILSSKKLLLSDSGFYLCAWSLGGRGRRETQYFGPGTRLLVL.